This T cell receptor (beta chain) was recorded in a study of T cell changes during pregnancy in multiple sclerosis. The data were produced by immunoSEQ multiplex PCR, yet TCRdb's version contains in-frame clones alone and is incomplete. The table shows approximately 120,000 clones, with roughly 95% occurring only once. Trimming took off 5 bases at V and 3 bases at J, with 16 bases between the two ends. The CDR3 loop spans 15 amino acids. Looked up from germline, CDR1 is SGHRS and CDR2 is YFSETQ. The gene calls are TRBV5-1 and TRBJ2-3; D may be TRBD2 (6 bases). The source of this sequence is a female donor with multiple sclerosis, enrolled in a pregnancy study. The material sequenced was peripheral blood, taken after pregnancy. The CDR3 DNA reads as TGCGCCAGCAGTTGGTTGGAGGGAAGGACAGATACGCAGTATTTT. Its translation is CASSWLEGRTDTQYF.